This TCR beta chain was recorded in a study of blood T cell repertoires in COVID-19. Study-level information: Samples representing acute and convalescent COVID-19 were sourced from the United States, Italy and Spain.

Seattle-derived patients entered the study during active infection and were followed longitudinally. The table lists this clone with a count of one. In the study's own analysis: Amplification from reference gene primers served as the basis for estimated nucleated cell counts. Sequencing used immunoSEQ multiplex PCR; TCRdb keeps in-frame clones, though not all of them. The V and J calls and clone size were taken over from that table, and D and trimming were inferred from the DNA. The table lists 100,000 to 150,000 clones, around 89% of them singletons. V was shortened by 0 bases and J by 1 base, with 8 bases between the two germline ends. CDR3 length equals 15 residues. CDR1 and CDR2 from the germline V gene are KGHSH and LQKENI.

The sequence came from a man aged 60-69 years with COVID-19, enrolled during active disease. The V call is TRBV18, the J call TRBJ2-3; no clear D. The sample comprised peripheral blood. The CDR3 nucleotides are TGTGCCAGCTCACCACCGGTTCAGGGCACAGATACGCAGTATTTT. Translating gives CASSPPVQGTDTQYF.